This T cell receptor (beta chain) is drawn from a study of Ad26.COV2.S vaccination and SARS-CoV-2 variants. Specified treatment: some 20 received Ad26.COV2.S at low or high dose, single or two shots; 5 received placebo; per-sample allocation not given. Following the first vaccine or placebo injection, samples were taken on day 63. In germline, CDR1 is LGHDT, CDR2 YNNKEL (reference sequence). The CDR3 has 15 amino acids. The germline V and J ends were trimmed by 4 bases and 4 bases, with 15 bases remaining between them. The table came from immunoSEQ multiplex PCR; TCRdb's copy has only in-frame clones and leaves some out. The sample has around 340,000 clones; 88% are singletons.

The chain carries TRBV3-1 (or the pseudogene TRBV3-2) and TRBJ2-3; D is undetermined. Specimen: peripheral blood, collected in a trial of Ad26.COV2.S vaccine versus placebo. This receptor was identified in a person between 18 and 60 years old who received the Ad26.COV2.S COVID-19 vaccine or a placebo. CDR3 DNA: TGTGCCAGCAGCCCGGATCGGGTTAGGGCAGATACGCAGTATTTT. Translated, it gives CASSPDRVRADTQYF.